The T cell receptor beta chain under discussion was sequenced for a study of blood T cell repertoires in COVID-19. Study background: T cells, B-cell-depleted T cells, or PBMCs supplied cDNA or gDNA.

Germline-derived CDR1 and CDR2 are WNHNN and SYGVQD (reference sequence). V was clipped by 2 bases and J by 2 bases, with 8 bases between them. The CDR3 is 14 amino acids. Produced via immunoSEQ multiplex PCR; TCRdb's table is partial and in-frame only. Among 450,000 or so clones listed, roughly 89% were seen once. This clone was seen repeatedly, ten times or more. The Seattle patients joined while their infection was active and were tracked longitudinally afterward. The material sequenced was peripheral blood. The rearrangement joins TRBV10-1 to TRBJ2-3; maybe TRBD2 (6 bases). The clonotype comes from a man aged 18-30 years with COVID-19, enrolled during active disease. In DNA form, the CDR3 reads TGCGCCAGCAGTGAGGGGGGGTACACAGATACGCAGTATTTT. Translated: CASSEGGYTDTQYF.